One sample yielded the 5 T cell receptor beta chains listed below, sequenced in a study of T cell repertoires in cytomegalovirus infection. TCRdb called the reads again in MiXCR, with one record for every CDR3 protein. The sample lists about 37,000 distinct CDR3 sequences; 40% to 65% were seen once. No antigen is known for these receptors. The sequencing used CD8+ T cells from cultured PBMCs, collected from culture after CMV antigen stimulation. These receptors came from a human donor in good health (CMV status not recorded). Some clones in this sample may be carry-over from other donors' samples.

The chain combines TRBV6-1 with TRBJ2-7, with 7 bases aligning to TRBD1. CDR1 and CDR2 (germline): MNHNS, SASEGT. Trimming cost V 1 base and J 12 bases; bases outside gene matches: 6. The CDR3 has 12 amino acids. The CDR3 spells CASSEGGAGGYF. CDR3 nucleotide sequence: TGTGCCAGCAGTGAAGGAGGGGCAGGGGGGTACTTC.

The chain couples TRBV5-4 to TRBJ2-5; the D gene is possibly TRBD1 (6 bases). The CDR3 is 13 amino acids. V shed 6 bases and J shed 2 bases, with 11 bases lying between them. Germline lookup yields CDR1 SGHNT and CDR2 YYREEE (reference sequence). CDR3 amino acids: CASNSGQQETQYF. The DNA of the CDR3 is TGTGCCAGCAACTCCGGACAGCAAGAGACCCAGTACTTC. The full variable domain, with the rest looked up from reference TRBV5-4 and TRBJ2-5, is ETGVTQSPTHLIKTRGQQVTLRCSSQSGHNTVSWYQQALGQGPQFIFQYYREEENGRGNFPPRFSGLQFPNYSSELNVNALELDDSALYLCASNSGQQETQYFGPGTRLLVL.

J is TRBJ1-1 and V is TRBV7-9; D is undetermined. Per germline, CDR1 SEHNR and CDR2 FQNEAQ (reference sequence). Trimming took off 5 bases at V and 1 base at J, with 8 bases between the two ends. This CDR3 has 13 amino acids. The CDR3 spells CASSRDRNTEAFF. Here the CDR3 DNA reads TGTGCCAGCAGCCGGGATCGGAACACTGAAGCTTTCTTT.

This clonotype was seen more than once but under ten times. The V and J genes are TRBV7-9 and TRBJ1-1; D gene ambiguous. Trimming removed 4 bases from V and 8 bases from J, with 11 bases in between. CDR3 size: 12 residues. Per the germline V gene, CDR1 is SEHNR and CDR2 is FQNEAQ (reference sequence). The CDR3 sequence: CASSWKGSEAFF. CDR3 in DNA: TGTGCCAGCAGCTGGAAGGGCAGCGAAGCTTTCTTT. Based on the CDR3 plus reference TRBV7-9 and TRBJ1-1, the full variable domain is DTGVSQNPRHKITKRGQNVTFRCDPISEHNRLYWYRQTLGQGPEFLTYFQNEAQLEKSRLLSDRFSAERPKGSFSTLEIQRTEQGDSAMYLCASSWKGSEAFFGQGTRLTVV.

The chain has TRBV7-8 and TRBJ2-1; 8 positions agree with TRBD2. V lost 6 bases to trimming and J lost 4 bases; unmatched junction nucleotides: 5. There are 14 residues in the CDR3. Looked up from germline, CDR1 is SGHVS and CDR2 is FQNEAQ. For the CDR3, the DNA is TGTGCCAGCAGTCTACTAGCGGCGTACAATGAGCAGTTCTTC. Its translation: CASSLLAAYNEQFF.